This TCR beta chain was found in a study of blood T cell repertoires in COVID-19. Study at large: Samples came from the United States, Italy and Spain, spanning acute and convalescent COVID-19. Sources were T cells, B-cell-depleted T cells, or PBMCs; the material itself was cDNA or gDNA.

Methods used by the authors: Amplification of reference gene primers was used by the study to estimate nucleated cell counts. The table came from immunoSEQ multiplex PCR; TCRdb's copy has only in-frame clones and leaves some out. That table furnishes V, J and clone size, whereas the DNA furnished D and trimming. This repertoire shows tens of thousands of clones, about 82% found once; its top ten account for more than 6.5%. Sequencing was carried out using peripheral blood. This receptor was taken from a man over 45 with active COVID-19.

CDR3 amino acids: CASSNRADNEQYF. Here the CDR3 DNA reads TGCGCCAGCAGTAACAGGGCCGACAACGAGCAGTACTTC. The chain combines TRBV5-1 with TRBJ2-7; possibly TRBD1 for D (6 bases). Germline CDR1 is SGHRS and CDR2 is YFSETQ. The CDR3 is 13 residues long. Between the trimmed V and J ends, which lost 5 bases and 5 bases, there was a span of 14 bases.